The present T cell receptor (beta chain) was sequenced within a study of blood T cell repertoires in COVID-19. Trimming pared 4 bases from V and 0 bases from J, leaving 15 bases between. Germline lookup yields CDR1 MGHRA and CDR2 YSYEKL. The CDR3 spans 16 residues. Original data processing: Scientists estimated how many nucleated cells there were by amplifying reference gene primers. The method was immunoSEQ multiplex PCR; TCRdb's version includes in-frame clones alone and lacks a portion of them. The V and J calls and the clone size are those of that table, but D and trimming were determined from the DNA. The sample shows 140,000 to 150,000 clones, approximately 87% of them seen only once.

Sequencing was performed on PBMCs or T cells enriched from blood (not recorded which). The TCR was taken from a woman aged 25 to 45 with acute COVID-19. This sequence joins TRBV4-1 and TRBJ1-1; possible D gene TRBD1, 6 bases. CDR3 region: CASSPTLTGVNTEAFF. The CDR3 DNA sequence: TGCGCCAGCAGCCCCACCCTGACAGGAGTGAACACTGAAGCTTTCTTT.